This T cell receptor beta chain was retrieved from a study of blood T cell repertoires in COVID-19. TCRdb's table, derived via immunoSEQ multiplex PCR, lists solely in-frame clones and lacks some. The data contain around 230,000 clones, about four fifths of them singletons. J gave up 3 bases and V 3 bases, and 1 base lay outside the gene matches. The CDR3 sequence is 14 residues long. Germline CDR1 SGHRS, CDR2 YFSETQ. The genes are TRBV5-1 and TRBJ2-3; 10 nucleotides align to TRBD1. The TCR comes from a woman older than 75 with acute or convalescent COVID-19. Material for sequencing was peripheral blood. CDR3 amino acids: CASSWDRGTDTQYF. CDR3 nucleotide sequence: TGCGCCAGCAGCTGGGACAGGGGAACAGATACGCAGTATTTT.